What follows describes a single T cell receptor beta chain. This CDR3 spans 11 amino acids. Trimming removed 7 bases at V and 8 bases at J, with 11 bases between. This sample stems from a study of Ad26.COV2.S vaccination and SARS-CoV-2 variants. The treatment: around 19 received Ad26.COV2.S at low or high dose, single or two shots; 5 received placebo; per-sample allocation not given. Samples were taken on day 63 after the first vaccine or placebo injection. Generated by immunoSEQ multiplex PCR, the TCRdb table keeps only in-frame clones and is missing some. This repertoire shows about 480,000 clones, approximately 90% found once; its top ten account for roughly 12%.

V and J are TRBV12-3 or TRBV12-4 and TRBJ1-1, with D possibly TRBD1 on 6 matching bases. Here the sequenced sample was peripheral blood, taken in a trial of Ad26.COV2.S vaccine versus placebo. The source of this sequence is a person aged 18-65 years who received the Ad26.COV2.S COVID-19 vaccine or a placebo. CDR3 protein: CASISDSEAFF. The CDR3 DNA follows: TGTGCCAGCATTTCGGACAGCGAAGCTTTCTTT.